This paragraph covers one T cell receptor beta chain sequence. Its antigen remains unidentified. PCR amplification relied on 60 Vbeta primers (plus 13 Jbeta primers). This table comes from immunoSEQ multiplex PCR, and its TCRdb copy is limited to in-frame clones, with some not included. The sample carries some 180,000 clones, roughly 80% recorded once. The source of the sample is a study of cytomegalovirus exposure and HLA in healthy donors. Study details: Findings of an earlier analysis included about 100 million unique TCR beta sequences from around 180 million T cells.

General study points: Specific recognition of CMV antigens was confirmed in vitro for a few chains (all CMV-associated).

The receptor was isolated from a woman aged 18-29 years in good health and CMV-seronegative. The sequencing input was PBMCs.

The CDR3 region is CASSPTGGKTEKLFF. The DNA for the CDR3 is TGTGCCAGTAGTCCGACCGGGGGTAAAACTGAAAAACTGTTTTTT. The gene calls are TRBV19 and TRBJ1-4; D possibly corresponds to TRBD1 (5 bases). The V end was cut by 5 bases, the J end by 7 bases, with 17 bases between. Germline CDR1 LNHDA, CDR2 SQIVND (reference sequence). The CDR3 runs to 15 residues.